This T cell receptor (beta chain) is drawn from a study of neurological immune-mediated disorders. Broader study findings: The study found no CDR3 amino acid sequences shared by expanded clones across subjects, suggesting private repertoires in all groups.

The CDR3 is 16 residues long. The V segment lost 6 bases and the J segment 4 bases; nucleotides outside the gene matches: 9. The germline CDR1 and CDR2 sequences are SEHNR and FQNEAQ (reference sequence). The unsorted libraries were generated from a total of 2 million PBMCs, which had been stored in RNAlater at -80 C. Notes on this clonotype: Antigen: not known.

5'RACE with 10-nucleotide random UMIs generated the cDNA. Sequencing runs each generated in excess of 180 million TCR-beta sequences derived from 15-18 subjects. TCRdb independently ran MiXCR on the 5' RACE reads; one entry per CDR3 protein. The table includes around 37,000 distinct CDR3 sequences, approximately 14% detected once. The TCR was taken from a woman aged 45-65 years with HTLV-1-associated myelopathy (HAM/TSP). This chain connects TRBV7-9 to TRBJ2-1, with 10 bases fitting TRBD2. The sequenced sample consisted of PBMCs. CDR3 protein: CASSPRPGLAYNEQFF. The DNA of the CDR3 is TGTGCCAGCAGTCCTCGACCGGGACTAGCGTACAATGAGCAGTTCTTC.